What follows is one TCR beta chain and its context. The germline V gene encodes CDR1 SQVTM and CDR2 ANQGSEA. The CDR3 length is 15 residues. V lost 4 bases and J lost 1; bases outside the gene matches: 5. These data originate in a study of blood T cell repertoires in COVID-19. On the study more broadly: There were acute and convalescent COVID-19 samples, and they came from the United States, Italy and Spain.

Original analysis: Reference gene primers were amplified, and this amplification served to estimate nucleated cell counts. Sequenced by immunoSEQ multiplex PCR; TCRdb stores in-frame clones only, minus some. V and J calls and clone size are given by that table; D and trimming were obtained from the DNA. The profile shows some 80,000 clones, around 86% of them singletons. The sequence came from a human donor in a cohort sampled during active COVID-19. Sequencing was carried out using peripheral blood. V usage is TRBV29-1 and J usage is TRBJ2-3; TRBD1 agrees at 10 bases. This CDR3 reads CSVGAGTGGTDTQYF. The CDR3 bases are TGCAGCGTTGGCGCCGGGACAGGGGGCACAGATACGCAGTATTTT.